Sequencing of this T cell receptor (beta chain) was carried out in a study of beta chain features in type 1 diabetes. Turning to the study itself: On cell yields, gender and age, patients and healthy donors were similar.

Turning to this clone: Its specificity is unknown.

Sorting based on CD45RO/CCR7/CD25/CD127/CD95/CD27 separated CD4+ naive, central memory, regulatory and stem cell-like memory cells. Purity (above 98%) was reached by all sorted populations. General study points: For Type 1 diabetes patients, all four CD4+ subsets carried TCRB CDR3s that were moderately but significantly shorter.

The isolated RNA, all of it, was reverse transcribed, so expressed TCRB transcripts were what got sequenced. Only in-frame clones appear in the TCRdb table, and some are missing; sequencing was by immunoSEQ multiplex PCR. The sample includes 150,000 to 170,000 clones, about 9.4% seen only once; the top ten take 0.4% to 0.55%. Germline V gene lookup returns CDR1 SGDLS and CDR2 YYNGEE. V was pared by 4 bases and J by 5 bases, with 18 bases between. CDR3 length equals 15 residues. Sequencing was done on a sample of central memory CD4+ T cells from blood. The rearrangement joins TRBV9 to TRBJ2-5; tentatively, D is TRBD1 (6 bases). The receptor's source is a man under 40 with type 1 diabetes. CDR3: CASSKQGDPGETQYF. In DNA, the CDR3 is TGTGCCAGCAGCAAACAGGGTGATCCCGGGGAGACCCAGTACTTC.